This T cell receptor beta chain was documented in a study of breast tumors, draining lymph nodes, adjacent tissues (dated by TCRdb to about 2016). A note on the overall study: The study compared TCR beta repertoires across tumor, adjacent nontumor tissue and axillary lymph nodes from breast cancer patients. In human breast cancer, the study set out to assess how tumor, surrounding tissue and draining lymph node repertoires relate to one another and whether T cells might be exchanged between them.

Sequencer: Illumina HiSeq 2000. Multiplex PCR amplification was used to generate the TCR beta chain libraries. The amplified TCR beta chain products were analyzed by high-throughput sequencing. TCRdb reprocessing: public reads trimmed at Q25 with fastp, clones called with MiXCR, in-frame beta chains kept. One record per CDR3 amino acid sequence lists the most common genes and DNA. In this sample the table shows 21,000 or so distinct CDR3 sequences, roughly 40% of which occur a single time. Roughly 24% of the sample belongs to the ten largest clones. What the study reported, not specific to this receptor: T-cell repertoire diversity in tumors was found to be lower than in lymph nodes but higher than in nontumor tissue, and preferential V and J gene usage was observed. Tumor and nontumor tissue repertoires were significantly more similar in luminal-like than in basal-like breast cancer. A scenario in which most tumor T cells derive from the lymph node and then expand within tumor tissue was judged to be consistent with the data. The study presented the conclusion that tumor T cells originate in lymph nodes as consistent with a hypothesis, not as something directly demonstrated.

Regarding this clonotype: The antigen it recognizes is unknown. Base-call qualities are not available, and no considerably larger clone is one nucleotide away.

The CDR3 sequence holds 17 residues, the cysteine and phenylalanine included. Only CDR3 DNA remains: 51 bases, in frame from the first base. From a lookup of the germline V gene, CDR1 and CDR2 are SGHNT and YENEEA. Relative to germline, V is 6 bases shorter and J is 0 bases shorter, with 19 bases between their ends. This TCR was recovered from a female donor with breast cancer. Some clones in this sample may be carry-over from other donors' samples. The sample consisted of breast tumor tissue. The rearranged chain carries TRBV11-3 and TRBJ2-3; the D gene is possibly TRBD1, with 6 bases matching. The CDR3 region has the sequence CASSLEWQGLSTDTQYF. The DNA sequence is TGTGCCAGCAGTTTGGAGTGGCAGGGGCTTAGCACAGATACGCAGTATTTT.